This T cell receptor beta chain derives from a study of T cell changes during pregnancy in multiple sclerosis. Trimming removed 5 bases from V and 12 bases from J, with 17 bases in between. This CDR3 has 13 amino acids. The germline V gene encodes CDR1 SEHNR and CDR2 FQNEAQ (reference sequence). Sequenced by immunoSEQ multiplex PCR; TCRdb stores in-frame clones only, minus some. Of about 69,000 clones in the sample, about 88% are singletons; the top ten hold around 3%. V usage is TRBV7-9 and J usage is TRBJ2-1, with D maybe TRBD1 (5 bases). Material: peripheral blood, obtained before pregnancy. The TCR comes from a female donor with multiple sclerosis, enrolled in a pregnancy study. CDR3 sequence: CASSPVGRDGQFF. CDR3 DNA: TGTGCCAGCAGCCCAGTCGGCAGGGATGGGCAGTTCTTC. Looking up the rest from reference TRBV7-9 and TRBJ2-1 gives the full variable domain: DTGVSQNPRHKITKRGQNVTFRCDPISEHNRLYWYRQTLGQGPEFLTYFQNEAQLEKSRLLSDRFSAERPKGSFSTLEIQRTEQGDSAMYLCASSPVGRDGQFFGPGTRLTVL.